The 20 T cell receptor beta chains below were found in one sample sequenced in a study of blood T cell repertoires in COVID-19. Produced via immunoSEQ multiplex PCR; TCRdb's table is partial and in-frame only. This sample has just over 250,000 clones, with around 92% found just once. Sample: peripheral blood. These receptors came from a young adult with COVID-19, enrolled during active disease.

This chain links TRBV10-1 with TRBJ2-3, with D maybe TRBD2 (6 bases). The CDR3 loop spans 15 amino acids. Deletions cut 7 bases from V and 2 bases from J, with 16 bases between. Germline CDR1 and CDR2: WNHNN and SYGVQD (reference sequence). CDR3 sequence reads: CASKGGPFITDTQYF. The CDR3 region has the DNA TGCGCCAGCAAGGGAGGTCCTTTTATCACAGATACGCAGTATTTT.

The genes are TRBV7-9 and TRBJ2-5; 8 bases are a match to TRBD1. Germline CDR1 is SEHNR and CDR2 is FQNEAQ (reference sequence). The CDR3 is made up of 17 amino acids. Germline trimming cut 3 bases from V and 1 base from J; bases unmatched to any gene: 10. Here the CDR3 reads CASSLDGTGLFQETQYF. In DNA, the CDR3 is TGTGCCAGCAGCTTGGACGGGACAGGACTTTTCCAAGAGACCCAGTACTTC.

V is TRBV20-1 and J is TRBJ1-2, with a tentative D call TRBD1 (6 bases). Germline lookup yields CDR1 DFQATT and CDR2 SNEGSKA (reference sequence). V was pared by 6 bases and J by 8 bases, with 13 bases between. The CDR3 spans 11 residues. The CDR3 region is CSAWDIEGYTF. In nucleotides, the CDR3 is TGCAGTGCCTGGGACATAGAGGGCTACACCTTC.

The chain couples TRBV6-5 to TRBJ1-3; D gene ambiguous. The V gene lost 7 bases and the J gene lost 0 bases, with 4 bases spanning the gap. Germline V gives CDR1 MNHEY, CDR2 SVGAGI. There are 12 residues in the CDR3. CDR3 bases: TGTGCCAGCACGAGCTCTGGAAACACCATATATTTT. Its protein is CASTSSGNTIYF.

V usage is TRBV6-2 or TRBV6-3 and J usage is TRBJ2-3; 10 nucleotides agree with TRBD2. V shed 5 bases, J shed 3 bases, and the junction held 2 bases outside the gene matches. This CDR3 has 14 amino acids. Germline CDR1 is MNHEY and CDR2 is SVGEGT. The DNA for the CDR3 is TGTGCCAGCAGTACGACTAGCGGGACAGATACGCAGTATTTT. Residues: CASSTTSGTDTQYF.

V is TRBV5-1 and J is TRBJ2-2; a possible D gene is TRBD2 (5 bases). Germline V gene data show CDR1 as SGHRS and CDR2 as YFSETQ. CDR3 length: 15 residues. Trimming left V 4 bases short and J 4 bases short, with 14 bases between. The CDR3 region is CASSGSGGSTGELFF. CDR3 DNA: TGCGCCAGCAGCGGCTCCGGTGGGAGCACCGGGGAGCTGTTTTTT.

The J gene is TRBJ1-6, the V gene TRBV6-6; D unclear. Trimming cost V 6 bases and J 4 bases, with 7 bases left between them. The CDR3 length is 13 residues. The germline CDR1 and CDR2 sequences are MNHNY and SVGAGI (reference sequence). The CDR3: CASSLVYNSPLHF. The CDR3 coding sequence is TGTGCCAGCAGCCTTGTGTATAATTCACCCCTCCACTTT.

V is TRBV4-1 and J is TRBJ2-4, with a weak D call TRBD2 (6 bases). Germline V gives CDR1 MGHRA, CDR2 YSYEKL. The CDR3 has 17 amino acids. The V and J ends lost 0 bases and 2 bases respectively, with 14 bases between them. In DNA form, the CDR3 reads TGCGCCAGCAGCCAAGATACGGCGGCGGGAACCAAAAACATTCAGTACTTC. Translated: CASSQDTAAGTKNIQYF.

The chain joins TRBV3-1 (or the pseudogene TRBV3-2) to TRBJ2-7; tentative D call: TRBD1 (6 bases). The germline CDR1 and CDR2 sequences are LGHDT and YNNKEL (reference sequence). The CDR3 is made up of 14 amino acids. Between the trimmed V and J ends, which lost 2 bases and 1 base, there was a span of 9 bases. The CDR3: CASSQYTGSYEQYF. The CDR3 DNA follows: TGTGCCAGCAGCCAATATACAGGGTCCTACGAGCAGTACTTC.

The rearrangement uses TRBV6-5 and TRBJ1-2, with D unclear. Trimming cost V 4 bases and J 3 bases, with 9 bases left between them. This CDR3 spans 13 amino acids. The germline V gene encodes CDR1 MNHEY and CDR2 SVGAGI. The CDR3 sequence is CASSSGRYYGYTF. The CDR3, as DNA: TGTGCCAGCAGTTCCGGGAGATACTATGGCTACACCTTC.

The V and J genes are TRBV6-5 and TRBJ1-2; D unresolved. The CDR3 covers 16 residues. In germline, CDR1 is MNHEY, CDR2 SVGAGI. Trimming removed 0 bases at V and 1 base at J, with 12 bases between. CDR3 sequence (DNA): TGTGCCAGCAGTTACTCGCCCGGACTCGATAACTATGGCTACACCTTC. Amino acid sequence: CASSYSPGLDNYGYTF.

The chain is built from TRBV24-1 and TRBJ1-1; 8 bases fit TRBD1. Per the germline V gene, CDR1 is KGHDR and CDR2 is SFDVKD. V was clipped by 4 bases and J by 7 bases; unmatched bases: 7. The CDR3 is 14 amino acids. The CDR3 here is CATSETGQGNEAFF. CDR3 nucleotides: TGTGCCACCAGTGAAACCGGACAGGGAAATGAAGCTTTCTTT.

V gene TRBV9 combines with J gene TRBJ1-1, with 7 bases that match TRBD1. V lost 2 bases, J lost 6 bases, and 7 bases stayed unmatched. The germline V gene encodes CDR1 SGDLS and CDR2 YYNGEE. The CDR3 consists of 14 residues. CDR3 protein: CASSVVTGEAEAFF. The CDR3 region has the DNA TGTGCCAGCAGCGTCGTAACAGGGGAGGCTGAAGCTTTCTTT.

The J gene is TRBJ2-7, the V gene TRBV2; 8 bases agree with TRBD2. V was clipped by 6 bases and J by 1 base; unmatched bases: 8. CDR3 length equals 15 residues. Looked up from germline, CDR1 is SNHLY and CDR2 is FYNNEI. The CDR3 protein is CASRPAGAASYEQYF. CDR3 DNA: TGTGCCAGCAGACCAGCGGGGGCGGCGTCCTACGAGCAGTACTTC.

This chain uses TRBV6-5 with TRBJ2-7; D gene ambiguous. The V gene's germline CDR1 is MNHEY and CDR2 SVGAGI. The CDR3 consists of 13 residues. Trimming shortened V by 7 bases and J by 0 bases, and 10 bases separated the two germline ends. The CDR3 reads CASMARSSYEQYF. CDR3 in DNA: TGTGCCAGCATGGCAAGAAGCTCCTACGAGCAGTACTTC.

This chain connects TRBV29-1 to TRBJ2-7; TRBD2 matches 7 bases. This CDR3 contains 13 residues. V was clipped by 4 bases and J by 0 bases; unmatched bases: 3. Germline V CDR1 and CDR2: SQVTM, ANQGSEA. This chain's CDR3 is CSVGASGSYEQYF. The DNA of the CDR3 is TGCAGCGTTGGGGCTAGCGGCTCCTACGAGCAGTACTTC.

CDR3 residues: CASSARELYEQYF. In DNA form, the CDR3 reads TGTGCCAGCAGCGCGAGGGAACTTTACGAGCAGTACTTC. This chain connects TRBV7-9 to TRBJ2-7, with D possibly matching TRBD2 (5 bases). V was cut by 5 bases and J by 4 bases, with 12 bases left in between. The CDR3 is made up of 13 amino acids. Per germline, CDR1 SEHNR and CDR2 FQNEAQ (reference sequence).

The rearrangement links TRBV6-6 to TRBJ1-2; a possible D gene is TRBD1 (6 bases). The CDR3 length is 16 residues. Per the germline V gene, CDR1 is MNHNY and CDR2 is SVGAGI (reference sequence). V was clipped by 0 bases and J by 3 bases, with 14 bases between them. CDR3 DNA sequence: TGTGCCAGCAGTTACTCGGAACAGGGAGACGACTATGGCTACACCTTC. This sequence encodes CASSYSEQGDDYGYTF.

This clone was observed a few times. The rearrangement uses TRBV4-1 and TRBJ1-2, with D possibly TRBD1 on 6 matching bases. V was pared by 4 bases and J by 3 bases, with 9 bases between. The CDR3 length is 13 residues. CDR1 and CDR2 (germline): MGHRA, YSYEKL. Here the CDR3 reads CASSLDSYYGYTF. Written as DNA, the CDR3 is TGCGCCAGCAGCCTGGACAGTTACTATGGCTACACCTTC.

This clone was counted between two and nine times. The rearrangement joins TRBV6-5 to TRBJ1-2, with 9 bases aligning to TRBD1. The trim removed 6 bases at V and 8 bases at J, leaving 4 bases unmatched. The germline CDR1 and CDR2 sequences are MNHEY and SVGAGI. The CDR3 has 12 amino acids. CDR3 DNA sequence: TGTGCCAGCAGCGCGACAGGGGGAGGCTACACCTTC. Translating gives CASSATGGGYTF.